What follows are 18 T cell receptor beta chains derived from one specimen sequenced in a study of tumor and adjacent non-tumor tissue in lung cancer. Three rounds of nested PCR, following a modified ARM-PCR protocol, produced the TCRbeta library. TCRdb re-called the multiplex PCR reads through MiXCR, storing one row per CDR3 protein. The data hold 90,000 to 110,000 distinct CDR3 sequences, with around 75% observed a single time. The template was RNA from unsorted bulk tissue. The material sequenced was lung tumor tissue. The receptors here all came from a woman aged 60-75 years with non-small cell lung cancer.

This clonotype was observed a handful of times. CDR3: CASSLTGTMGGELFF. DNA for the CDR3: TGTGCCAGCAGCCTCACCGGGACAATGGGCGGGGAGCTGTTTTTT. The V and J genes are TRBV11-3 and TRBJ2-2; D may be TRBD1 (6 bases). Deletions cut 5 bases from V and 7 bases from J, with 17 bases between. CDR1 and CDR2 (germline): SGHNT, YENEEA. The CDR3 totals 15 residues.

The CDR3 region is CASSLYTAAFGNTIYF. For the CDR3, the DNA is TGTGCCAGCAGTTTATATACAGCCGCATTCGGAAACACCATATATTTT. The gene calls are TRBV28 and TRBJ1-3; D gene uncertain. The germline V gene encodes CDR1 MDHEN and CDR2 SYDVKM. Deletions cut 1 base from V and 4 bases from J, with 14 bases between. CDR3 length: 16 amino acids.

On this clonotype itself: Because the CDR3's place on the DNA is in doubt, the DNA is left out and the CDR3 is given as listed by TCRdb. This chain links TRBV29-1 with TRBJ2-5; the table's D call TRBD1 went unverified against the DNA. Inclusive of both ends, the CDR3 amounts to 15 amino acids. Germline lookup yields CDR1 SQVTM and CDR2 ANQGSEA. The CDR3 loop reads CSVGYGTDPQETQYF.

A note on this clonotype: Given the absence of the conserved phenylalanine or tryptophan at the CDR3 end, a read error is likely. The chain combines TRBV11-1 with TRBJ2-1, with D uncertain. Trimming took 5 bases from V and 1 from J, leaving 6 bases between them. From germline, CDR1 is SGHAT and CDR2 FQDESV (reference sequence). This CDR3 is 13 amino acids long. CDR3 in DNA: TGTGCCAGCAGCATTTTGTCCTACAATGAGCAGTTCGTC. This encodes CASSILSYNEQFV.

About this clonotype: No conserved phenylalanine or tryptophan is present at the end of the CDR3, so a read error is the likely explanation. No DNA is shown, since the ends of the CDR3 on it are uncertain; the CDR3 is the one TCRdb lists. The chain has TRBV12-3 or TRBV12-4 and TRBJ2-5; the table's TRBD1 call for D was not verified on the DNA. The CDR3 adds up to 13 amino acids, both ends counted. This CDR3 is CASSRDTKETQHI.

As regards this clonotype: A much more abundant neighbour one base away suggests this may be a read error. V is TRBV6-2 or TRBV6-3 and J is TRBJ2-7; TRBD1 is a possible D gene (5 bases). CDR1 is MNHEY and CDR2 is SVGEGT in the germline V gene. This CDR3 has 13 amino acids. The CDR3: CTSSRQKSYEQYF. The CDR3 region has the DNA TGTACCAGCAGTAGACAGAAATCCTACGAGCAGTACTTC.

Concerning this clonotype: The junction differs from germline at one of its ends, possibly a read error. Here the CDR3 DNA reads TGTGCCAATAGCTTGTTAGGTTGGGGGTGTGGCTATACCTTC. Protein: CANSLLGWGCGYTF. The rearrangement joins TRBV5-6 to TRBJ1-2; a weak D match, TRBD1 (5 bases). The CDR3 length is 14 residues. CDR1 is SGHDT, CDR2 YYEEEE, per germline. Full variable domain (outside the CDR3, taken from reference TRBV5-6 and TRBJ1-2): DAGVTQSPTHLIKTRGQQVTLRCSPKSGHDTVSWYQQALGQGPQFIFQYYEEEERQRGNFPDRFSGHQFPNYSSELNVNALLLGDSALYLCANSLLGWGCGYTFGSGTRLTVV.

For this clonotype: A much more abundant neighbour one base away suggests this may be a read error. This chain uses TRBV6-1 with TRBJ1-1; 7 nucleotides agree with TRBD1. There are 14 residues in the CDR3. Germline values: CDR1 MNHNS, CDR2 SASEGT. The CDR3 loop is CAISEVDRVNEAFF. In DNA, the CDR3 is TGTGCCATCAGTGAAGTCGACAGGGTGAATGAAGCTTTCTTT.

As concerns this clonotype: It may be a read error: a sequence one base away is much more abundant. Because it lacks the conserved phenylalanine or tryptophan at the end, this CDR3 is likely a read error. The J gene is TRBJ2-3, the V gene TRBV5-1, with D unresolved. Germline V gene data show CDR1 as SGHRS and CDR2 as YFSETQ. The CDR3 runs 14 residues. Trimming pared 2 bases from V and 2 bases from J, leaving 9 bases between. As DNA, the CDR3 is TGCGCCAGCAGCTTCAACAGCCACACAGATACGCAGTATTTA. Its translation: CASSFNSHTDTQYL.

A word on this clonotype: The junction departs from germline at one end; a sequencing error may be responsible. The chain recombines TRBV11-2 with TRBJ2-3, with no clear D. The CDR3 has 15 amino acids. The germline V gene encodes CDR1 SGHAT and CDR2 FQNNGV. CDR3 residues: CASSAIVTATDTQYF. DNA of the CDR3: TGTGCCAGCAGTGCCATCGTGACGGCCACAGATACGCAATATTTT.

V and J are TRBV20-1 and TRBJ2-7; tentatively, D is TRBD2 (6 bases). This CDR3 has 15 amino acids. Germline V lookup: CDR1 DFQATT, CDR2 SNEGSKA (reference sequence). The CDR3 bases are TGCAGCGATAGAAAGCCCGGCGGGAAGGACTACGAGCAGTACTTC. This gives the protein CSDRKPGGKDYEQYF.

A remark on this clonotype: One end of the junction does not line up with germline, which may come from a read error. V usage is TRBV11-2 and J usage is TRBJ2-7; possibly TRBD1 or TRBD2 for D (5 bases each). This CDR3 contains 14 residues. The germline CDR1 and CDR2 sequences are SGHAT and FQNNGV. This chain's CDR3 is CNSSWDRGGYERYF. The CDR3 bases are TGTAATAGCAGTTGGGACCGCGGAGGATACGAGCGGTACTTC.

This clonotype is a singleton in its sample. Mismatch with germline at one junction end may stem from a read error. The rearrangement uses TRBV18 and TRBJ2-1; TRBD2 might be the D (5 bases). The CDR3 length is 14 residues. Germline V CDR1 and CDR2: KGHSH, LQKENI. This chain's CDR3 is CASSEGRASNELFF. CDR3 DNA: TGTGCCAGCTCAGAAGGGCGGGCTAGCAATGAGCTGTTCTTC. Based on the CDR3 plus reference TRBV18 and TRBJ2-1, the full variable domain is NAGVMQNPRHLVRRRGQEARLRCSPMKGHSHVYWYRQLPEEGLKFMVYLQKENIIDESGMPKERFSAEFPKEGPSILRIQQVVRGDSAAYFCASSEGRASNELFFGPGTRLTVL.

The V gene is TRBV11-2, the J gene TRBJ2-1; tentative D call: TRBD1 (7 bases). The V end was cut by 0 bases, the J end by 10 bases, with 16 bases between. CDR1 is SGHAT and CDR2 is FQNNGV in the germline V gene. CDR3 length: 15 residues. Here the CDR3 DNA reads TGTGCCAGCAGCTTAGAAGGGTCAGGGGGAGGCGAGCAGTTCTTC. This translates into CASSLEGSGGGEQFF.

This clonotype was seen just once. The chain recombines TRBV20-1 with TRBJ1-2, with no clear D. V was cut by 5 bases and J by 5 bases, with 15 bases left in between. This CDR3 region has 13 residues. Germline lookup yields CDR1 DFQATT and CDR2 SNEGSKA (reference sequence). For the CDR3, the DNA is TGCAGTGCTGAAGGTCAGATAGGGTATGGCTACACCTTC. Protein: CSAEGQIGYGYTF.

This clonotype occurred once. Being one base from a much bigger clone, this may be a read error. The V and J genes are TRBV5-4 and TRBJ2-7; D might be TRBD1 (5 bases). The CDR3 has 13 residues. Germline loops: CDR1 SGHNT, CDR2 YYREEE (reference sequence). Here the CDR3 reads CARSLDRGDEQYF. The CDR3 DNA is TGTGCCCGCAGCTTGGATAGGGGTGACGAGCAGTACTTC.

Notes on this clonotype: A read error is possible here, since a much larger clone lies one base away. The chain has TRBV6-5 and TRBJ2-5; unclear D gene. The CDR3 loop spans 12 amino acids. Germline CDR1 and CDR2: MNHEY and SVGAGI. The CDR3: CASSDGEETQCF. DNA for the CDR3: TGTGCCAGCAGTGACGGAGAAGAGACCCAGTGCTTC.

Turning to this clonotype: At one of its ends the junction is not consistent with the germline gene, which may arise from a read error. V usage is TRBV5-5 and J usage is TRBJ2-2; TRBD2 might be the D (6 bases). The CDR3 is made up of 16 amino acids. The germline gives CDR1 SGHKS, CDR2 YYEKEE (reference sequence). The CDR3 bases are TGTGCCGGCAGCCTCGGGACTCCTAAGAGGACCGGGGAGCTGTTCTTT. Protein sequence: CAGSLGTPKRTGELFF.